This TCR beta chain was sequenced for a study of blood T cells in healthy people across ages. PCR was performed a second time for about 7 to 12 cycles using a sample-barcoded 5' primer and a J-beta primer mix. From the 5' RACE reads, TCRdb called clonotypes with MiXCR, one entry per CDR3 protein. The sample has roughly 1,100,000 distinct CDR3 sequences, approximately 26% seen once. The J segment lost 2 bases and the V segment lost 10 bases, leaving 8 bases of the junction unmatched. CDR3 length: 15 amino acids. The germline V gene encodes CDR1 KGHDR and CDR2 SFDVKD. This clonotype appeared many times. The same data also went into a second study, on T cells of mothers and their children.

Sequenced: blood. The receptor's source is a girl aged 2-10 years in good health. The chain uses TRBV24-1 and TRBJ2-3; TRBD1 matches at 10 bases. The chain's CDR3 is CATDPGQGNTDTQYF. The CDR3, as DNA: TGTGCCACGGACCCGGGACAGGGGAACACAGATACGCAGTATTTT.